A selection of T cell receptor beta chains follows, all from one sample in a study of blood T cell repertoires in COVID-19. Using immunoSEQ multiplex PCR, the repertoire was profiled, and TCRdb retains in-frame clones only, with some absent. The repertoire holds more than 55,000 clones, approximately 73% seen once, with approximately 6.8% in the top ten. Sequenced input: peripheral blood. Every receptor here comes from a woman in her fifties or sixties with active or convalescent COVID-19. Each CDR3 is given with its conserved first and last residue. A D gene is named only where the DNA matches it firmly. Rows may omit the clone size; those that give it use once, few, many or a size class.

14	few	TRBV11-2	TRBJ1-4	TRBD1	TGTGCCAGCAGCTTGGGACAGGGGGCCGGGAAACTGTTTTTT	CASSLGQGAGKLFF
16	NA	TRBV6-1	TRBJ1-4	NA	TGTGCCAGCAGTGAAAGCAGGGTCCCAACTAATGAAAAACTGTTTTTT	CASSESRVPTNEKLFF
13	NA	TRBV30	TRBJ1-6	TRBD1	TGTGCCTGCCAAGGACAGGGGGCCTCACCCCTCCACTTT	CACQGQGASPLHF
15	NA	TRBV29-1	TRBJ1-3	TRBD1	TGCAGCGTTGAAGATCGCGGGACAGTGAAGGGCACCATATATTTT	CSVEDRGTVKGTIYF
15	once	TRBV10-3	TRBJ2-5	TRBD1	TGTGCCATCAGAGATTCCGGGACAGCCCAAGAGACCCAGTACTTC	CAIRDSGTAQETQYF
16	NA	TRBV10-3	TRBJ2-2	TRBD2	TGTGCCACCAGAGTGGGACTAGCCGATTTGGTGGGGGAGCTGTTTTTT	CATRVGLADLVGELFF
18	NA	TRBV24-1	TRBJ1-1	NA	TGTGCCACCAGTGCCCCACCCGGGAGTCGCGGGGGGGACACTGAAGCTTTCTTT	CATSAPPGSRGGDTEAFF
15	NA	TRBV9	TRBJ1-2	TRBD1	TGTGCCAGCAGCGTAGTAGGCAGGGGGACCTATGGCTACACCTTC	CASSVVGRGTYGYTF
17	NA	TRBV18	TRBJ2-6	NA	TGTGCCAGCTCACCACTCAGGCCGAACTCTGGGGCCAACGTCCTGACTTTC	CASSPLRPNSGANVLTF
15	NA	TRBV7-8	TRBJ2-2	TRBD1	TGTGCCAGCAGAGGTACCGGGACAGGGACCGGGGAGCTGTTTTTT	CASRGTGTGTGELFF